This TCR beta chain came from a study of T-cell reconstitution after alpha-beta-depleted transplantation in children. The study's findings and limits: Fresh T-cell production supplied most of the T-cell counts and diversity seen one year after transplant. The high TCRbeta diversity at day 60 in some patients came from surviving recipient T cells and thymic progenitors. Roughly two months post-transplant, alpha-beta T cells reportedly originated from several hundred graft clones that had expanded.

Germline CDR1 and CDR2: SGHTA and FQGNSA. This CDR3 contains 16 residues. V lost 7 bases and J lost 2, with 21 bases in between. During its preparation, the TCRbeta library received unique molecular identifiers. TCRdb called the PCR reads again in MiXCR, with one record for every CDR3 protein. The sample records 180,000 or so distinct CDR3 sequences, 5% to 7.5% being singletons. This clonotype was picked up many times. The antigen remains unidentified. Sequences were derived from PBMCs, sampled before TCRalphabeta/CD19-depleted stem cell transplant. The rearrangement joins TRBV7-2 to TRBJ2-7; D is ambiguous. The sequence was obtained from a girl younger than two with combined immunodeficiency, due to receive a stem cell transplant. CDR3 amino acids: CASIRYPTRWAYEQYF. The DNA for the CDR3 is TGTGCCAGCATTCGCTATCCTACTCGATGGGCCTACGAGCAGTACTTC.